This entry lists 19 T cell receptor beta chains sequenced from one sample in a study of shared clonotypes between healthy human individuals. Profiled with immunoSEQ multiplex PCR; TCRdb holds only in-frame clones, not every one. The data contain 2,100,000 or so clones, approximately 94% of them seen just once; the ten biggest clones take up about 0.13%. Material: naive CD4+ T cells sorted from blood. Subset given: CD45RA+ positively selected. These receptors were taken from a man in his late teens or twenties in good health.

This CDR3 is CAIGRDSINSPLHF. CDR3 sequence (DNA): TGTGCCATCGGTAGAGACAGTATTAATTCACCCCTCCACTTT. The gene calls are TRBV10-3 and TRBJ1-6; D is perhaps TRBD1 (5 bases). The germline V and J ends were trimmed by 8 bases and 6 bases, with 14 bases remaining between them. The CDR3 extends over 14 amino acids. The germline V gene encodes CDR1 ENHRY and CDR2 SYGVKD.

The chain joins TRBV2 to TRBJ2-2; D possibly corresponds to TRBD2 (5 bases). The CDR3 is made up of 14 amino acids. Looked up from germline, CDR1 is SNHLY and CDR2 is FYNNEI. The V end lost 8 bases, the J end lost 1 base, and 11 bases lay between the germline ends. The CDR3 here is CASFHGENTGELFF. DNA of the CDR3: TGTGCCAGCTTTCACGGGGAGAACACCGGGGAGCTGTTTTTT.

The chain has TRBV25-1 and TRBJ2-2, with TRBD1 as a possible D gene (5 bases). The germline gives CDR1 MGHDK, CDR2 SYGVNS. Trimming shortened V by 5 bases and J by 3 bases, and 16 bases separated the two germline ends. CDR3 length equals 16 residues. CDR3 nucleotides: TGTGCCAGCAGTCCTTCGGTAGGGGTGGACACCGGGGAGCTGTTTTTT. Its protein product is CASSPSVGVDTGELFF. Filled out from reference TRBV25-1 and TRBJ2-2, the complete variable domain reads EADIYQTPRYLVIGTGKKITLECSQTMGHDKMYWYQQDPGMELHLIHYSYGVNSTEKGDLSSESTVSRIRTEHFPLTLESARPSHTSQYLCASSPSVGVDTGELFFGEGSRLTVL.

In DNA, the CDR3 is TGTGCCTGGAGGCTCAATGAGCAGTTCTTC. It specifies CAWRLNEQFF. V gene TRBV30 combines with J gene TRBJ2-1; D remains unclear. The CDR3 consists of 10 residues. V gave up 3 bases and J gave up 6 bases, with 3 bases separating them. Germline values: CDR1 GTSNPN, CDR2 SVGIG (reference sequence).

The chain employs TRBV7-6 and TRBJ2-1; 13 bases are shared with TRBD2. There are 19 residues in the CDR3. Germline V CDR1 and CDR2: SGHVS, FNYEAQ. The trim removed 1 base at V and 3 bases at J, leaving 9 bases unmatched. CDR3 sequence: CASSLVPPTSGGRYNEQFF. The CDR3, as DNA: TGTGCCAGCAGCTTAGTCCCTCCGACTAGCGGGGGGCGCTACAATGAGCAGTTCTTC.

The CDR3 loop reads CASNPGGGQGETQYF. The DNA for the CDR3 is TGTGCCAGCAACCCCGGGGGGGGCCAGGGTGAGACCCAGTACTTC. The chain combines TRBV11-2 with TRBJ2-5; 8 bases are shared with TRBD2. This CDR3 spans 15 amino acids. Germline V gene data show CDR1 as SGHAT and CDR2 as FQNNGV. V gave up 7 bases and J gave up 5 bases; unmatched junction bases: 12.

The chain carries TRBV21-1 and TRBJ2-7. TRBV21-1 counts as a pseudogene. This CDR3 is built from 16 residues. The CDR3 DNA is TGTGCCAGCAGCAAAGATTGCCTCCTAGGGCCCTACGAGCAGTACTTC. Translation: CASSKDCLLGPYEQYF.

This clone was observed once. The chain couples TRBV2 to TRBJ2-5; 7 bases line up with TRBD2. This CDR3 spans 12 amino acids. V trimming: 6 bases; J trimming: 4 bases; junction bases outside the gene matches: 2. CDR1 and CDR2 from the germline V gene are SNHLY and FYNNEI. CDR3 residues: CASRIAGETQYF. CDR3 in DNA: TGTGCCAGCAGAATAGCGGGAGAGACCCAGTACTTC.

About this clone itself: Other DNA sequences in the same sample also yield this CDR3. The chain links TRBV18 to TRBJ1-1, with D hard to call. Germline CDR1 and CDR2: KGHSH and LQKENI. V was clipped by 2 bases and J by 0 bases, with 4 bases between them. CDR3 length equals 13 residues. CDR3 DNA: TGTGCCAGCTCACCAGGGTTGAACACTGAAGCTTTCTTT. As protein: CASSPGLNTEAFF.

The genes are TRBV11-2 and TRBJ2-3, with D unresolved. The CDR3 is 14 amino acids. V lost 1 base and J 2 bases, leaving 7 bases between the germline ends. Looked up from germline, CDR1 is SGHAT and CDR2 is FQNNGV. The CDR3 DNA is TGTGCCAGCAGCTTAGGAGTTAACACAGATACGCAGTATTTT. Protein: CASSLGVNTDTQYF.

J is TRBJ1-2 and V is TRBV25-1, with D perhaps matching TRBD1 (5 bases). CDR1 and CDR2 (germline): MGHDK, SYGVNS. V shed 4 bases and J shed 8 bases, with 14 bases lying between them. CDR3 length: 13 amino acids. DNA of the CDR3: TGTGCCAGCAGTGCTTCGACAGAGGGAGGCTACACCTTC. This encodes CASSASTEGGYTF.

V gene TRBV9 combines with J gene TRBJ2-3, with TRBD2 matching 9 bases. V was pared by 3 bases and J by 4 bases, with 9 bases of the junction left unmatched. In germline, CDR1 is SGDLS, CDR2 YYNGEE. This CDR3 is 16 amino acids long. The CDR3 is CASSAFSGGGADTQYF. CDR3 DNA: TGTGCCAGCAGCGCCTTTAGCGGGGGCGGTGCAGATACGCAGTATTTT. Looking up the rest from reference TRBV9 and TRBJ2-3 gives the full variable domain: DSGVTQTPKHLITATGQRVTLRCSPRSGDLSVYWYQQSLDQGLQFLIQYYNGEERAKGNILERFSAQQFPDLHSELNLSSLELGDSALYFCASSAFSGGGADTQYFGPGTRLTVL.

The V call is TRBV5-1, the J call TRBJ2-5, with D possibly being TRBD1 (6 bases). The V and J ends lost 1 base and 1 base respectively, with 14 bases between them. Germline V gene data show CDR1 as SGHRS and CDR2 as YFSETQ. CDR3 size: 16 residues. CDR3 amino acids: CASSLMIRGSQETQYF. The DNA for the CDR3 is TGCGCCAGCAGCTTGATGATCAGGGGTTCCCAAGAGACCCAGTACTTC.

V is TRBV5-6 and J is TRBJ2-7, with a weak D call TRBD1 (6 bases). V lost 4 bases to trimming and J lost 2 bases, with 16 bases between them. CDR3 length: 15 amino acids. Germline V gene data show CDR1 as SGHDT and CDR2 as YYEEEE. CDR3 residues: CASSRPGTLTYEQYF. The CDR3 bases are TGTGCCAGCAGCCGTCCCGGGACACTTACCTACGAGCAGTACTTC.

The genes are TRBV9 and TRBJ2-5; TRBD2 matches at 13 bases. V lost 4 bases to trimming and J lost 5 bases; unmatched junction nucleotides: 5. The CDR3 sequence is 15 residues long. Per germline, CDR1 SGDLS and CDR2 YYNGEE. CDR3 coding DNA: TGTGCCAGCAGCCAAGGACTAGCGGGAGTCGAGACCCAGTACTTC. This translates into CASSQGLAGVETQYF.

In regard to this clone: Other DNA variants within this sample encode the same CDR3. The V call is TRBV19, the J call TRBJ2-3; D uncertain. CDR1 LNHDA and CDR2 SQIVND come from the germline V gene (reference sequence). This CDR3 contains 12 residues. V was cut by 1 base and J by 4 bases, with 3 bases left in between. CDR3 amino acids: CASSIAPDTQYF. DNA of the CDR3: TGTGCCAGTAGTATAGCCCCAGATACGCAGTATTTT.

V usage is TRBV30 and J usage is TRBJ1-5, with TRBD1 as a possible D gene (6 bases). Germline CDR1 reads GTSNPN; CDR2 reads SVGIG (reference sequence). The CDR3 totals 14 residues. Deletions cut 7 bases from V and 2 bases from J, with 15 bases between. In DNA form, the CDR3 reads TGTGCCTACCAGGGGTGGGGAGGCAATCAGCCCCAGCATTTT. Its translation: CAYQGWGGNQPQHF.

CDR3 bases: TGTGCCAGCACCCGAACGGAGGACACTGAAGCTTTCTTT. The encoded protein is CASTRTEDTEAFF. J is TRBJ1-1 and V is TRBV2; D is unresolved. Germline CDR1 reads SNHLY; CDR2 reads FYNNEI. V was pared by 7 bases and J by 3 bases, with 12 bases between. The CDR3 runs 13 residues.

As for this clone: Distinct nucleotide sequences in the sample also encode this CDR3. The J gene is TRBJ2-7, the V gene TRBV18, with a possible D match to TRBD1 (6 bases). Looked up from germline, CDR1 is KGHSH and CDR2 is LQKENI. Trimming cost V 3 bases and J 0 bases, with 9 bases left between them. This CDR3 is built from 14 residues. CDR3 in amino acids: CASSPTTGSYEQYF. The CDR3 DNA reads as TGTGCCAGCTCACCTACGACAGGCTCCTACGAGCAGTACTTC.